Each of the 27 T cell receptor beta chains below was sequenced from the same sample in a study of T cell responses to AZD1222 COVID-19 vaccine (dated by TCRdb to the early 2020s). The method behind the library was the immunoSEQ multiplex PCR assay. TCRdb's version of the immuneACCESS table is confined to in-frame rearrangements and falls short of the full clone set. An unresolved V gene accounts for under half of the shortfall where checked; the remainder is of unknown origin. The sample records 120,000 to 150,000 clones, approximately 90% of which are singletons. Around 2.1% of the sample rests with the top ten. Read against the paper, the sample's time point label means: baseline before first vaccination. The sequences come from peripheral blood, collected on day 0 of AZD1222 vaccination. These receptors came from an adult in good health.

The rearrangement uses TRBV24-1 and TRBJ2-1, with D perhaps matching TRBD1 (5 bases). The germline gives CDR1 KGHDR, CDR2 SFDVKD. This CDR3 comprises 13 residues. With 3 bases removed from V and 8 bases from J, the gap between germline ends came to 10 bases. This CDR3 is CATSDVLGDEQFF. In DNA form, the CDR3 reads TGTGCCACCAGTGATGTCCTAGGGGATGAGCAGTTCTTC.

The CDR3 DNA follows: TGTGCCAGCTGTCAGGCCGCTAACTATGGCTACACCTTC. It specifies CASCQAANYGYTF. J is TRBJ1-2 and V is TRBV12-3 or TRBV12-4; no clear D. Trimming removed 8 bases from V and 0 bases from J, with 10 bases in between. The CDR3 sequence is 13 residues long.

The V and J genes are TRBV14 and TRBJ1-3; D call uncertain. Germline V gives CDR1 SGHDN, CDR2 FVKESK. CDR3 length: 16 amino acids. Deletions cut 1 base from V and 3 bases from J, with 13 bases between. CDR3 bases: TGTGCCAGCAGCCAAGTACACACGAGGAGTGGAAACACCATATATTTT. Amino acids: CASSQVHTRSGNTIYF. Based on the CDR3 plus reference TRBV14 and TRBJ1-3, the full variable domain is EAGVTQFPSHSVIEKGQTVTLRCDPISGHDNLYWYRRVMGKEIKFLLHFVKESKQDESGMPNNRFLAERTGGTYSTLKVQPAELEDSGVYFCASSQVHTRSGNTIYFGEGSWLTVV.

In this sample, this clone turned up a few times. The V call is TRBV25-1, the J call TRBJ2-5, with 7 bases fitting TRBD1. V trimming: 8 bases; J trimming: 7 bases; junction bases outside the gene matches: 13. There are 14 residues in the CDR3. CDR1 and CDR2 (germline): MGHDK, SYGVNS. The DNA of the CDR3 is TGTGCCAGCCGTGCGACAGGGTCGATAGGGACCCAGTACTTC. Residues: CASRATGSIGTQYF.

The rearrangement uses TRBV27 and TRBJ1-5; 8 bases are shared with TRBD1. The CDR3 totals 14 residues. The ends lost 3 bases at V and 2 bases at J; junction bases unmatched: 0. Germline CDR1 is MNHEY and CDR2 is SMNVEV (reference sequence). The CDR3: CASSLDRGNQPQHF. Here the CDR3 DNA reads TGTGCCAGCAGTTTGGACAGGGGCAATCAGCCCCAGCATTTT.

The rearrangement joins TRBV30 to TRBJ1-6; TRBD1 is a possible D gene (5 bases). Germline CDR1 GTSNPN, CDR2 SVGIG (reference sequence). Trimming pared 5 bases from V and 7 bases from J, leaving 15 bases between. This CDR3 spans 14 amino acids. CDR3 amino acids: CAWALGGRNSPLHF. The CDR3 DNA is TGTGCCTGGGCCTTGGGGGGTAGGAATTCACCCCTCCACTTT.

CDR3 loop: CASRPPGGFEQYF. DNA for the CDR3: TGTGCCAGCAGACCCCCAGGGGGCTTCGAGCAGTACTTC. The rearrangement links TRBV5-4 to TRBJ2-7; 8 bases are a match to TRBD1. Germline lookup yields CDR1 SGHNT and CDR2 YYREEE (reference sequence). This CDR3 has 13 amino acids. V shed 5 bases, J shed 6 bases, and the junction held 7 bases outside the gene matches.

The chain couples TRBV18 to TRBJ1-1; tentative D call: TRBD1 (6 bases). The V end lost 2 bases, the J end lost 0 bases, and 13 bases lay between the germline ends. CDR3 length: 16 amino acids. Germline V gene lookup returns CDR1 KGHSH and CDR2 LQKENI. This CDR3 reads CASSPNRGQLNTEAFF. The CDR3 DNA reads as TGTGCCAGCTCACCAAACCGCGGACAGCTGAACACTGAAGCTTTCTTT.

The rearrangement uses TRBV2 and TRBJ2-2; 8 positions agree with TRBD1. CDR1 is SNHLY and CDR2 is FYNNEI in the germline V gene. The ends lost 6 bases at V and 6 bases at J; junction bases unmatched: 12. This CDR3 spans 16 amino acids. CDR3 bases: TGTGCCAGCAGGGCCGACAGGGGAAGGACGCCCGGGGAGCTGTTTTTT. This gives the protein CASRADRGRTPGELFF.

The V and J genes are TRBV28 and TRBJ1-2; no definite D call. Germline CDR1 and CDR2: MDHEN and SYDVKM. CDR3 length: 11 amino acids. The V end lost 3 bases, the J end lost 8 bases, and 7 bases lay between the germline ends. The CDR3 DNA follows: TGTGCCAGCAGTTTCCCCGGCGGCTACACCTTC. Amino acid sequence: CASSFPGGYTF.

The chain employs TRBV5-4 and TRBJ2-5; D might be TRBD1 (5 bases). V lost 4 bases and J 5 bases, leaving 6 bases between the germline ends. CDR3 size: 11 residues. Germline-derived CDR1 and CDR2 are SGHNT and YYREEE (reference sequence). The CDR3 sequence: CASSPGETQYF. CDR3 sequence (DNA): TGTGCCAGCAGCCCAGGGGAGACCCAGTACTTC.

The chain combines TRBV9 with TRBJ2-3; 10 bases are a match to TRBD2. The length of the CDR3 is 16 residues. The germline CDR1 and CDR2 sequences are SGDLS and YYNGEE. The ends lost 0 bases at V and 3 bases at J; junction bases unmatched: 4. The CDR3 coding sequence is TGTGCCAGCAGCGTAGAAGCGGGAGGGTTTACAGATACGCAGTATTTT. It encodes CASSVEAGGFTDTQYF. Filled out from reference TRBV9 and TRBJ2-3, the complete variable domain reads DSGVTQTPKHLITATGQRVTLRCSPRSGDLSVYWYQQSLDQGLQFLIQYYNGEERAKGNILERFSAQQFPDLHSELNLSSLELGDSALYFCASSVEAGGFTDTQYFGPGTRLTVL.

CDR3 residues: CASRPTGGEQYF. CDR3 nucleotides: TGTGCCAGCAGACCTACAGGGGGCGAGCAGTACTTC. The chain is built from TRBV5-8 and TRBJ2-7; the match to TRBD1 covers 8 bases. V was pared by 5 bases and J by 6 bases, with 4 bases of the junction left unmatched. The germline V gene has CDR1 SGHTS and CDR2 YDEGEE. The CDR3 is made up of 12 amino acids.

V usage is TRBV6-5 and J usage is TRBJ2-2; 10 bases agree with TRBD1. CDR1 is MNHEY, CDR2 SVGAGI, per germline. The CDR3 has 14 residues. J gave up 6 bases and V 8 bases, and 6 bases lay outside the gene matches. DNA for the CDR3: TGTGCCAGCCAGCGGACAGGGGGGTCCGGGGAGCTGTTTTTT. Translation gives CASQRTGGSGELFF.

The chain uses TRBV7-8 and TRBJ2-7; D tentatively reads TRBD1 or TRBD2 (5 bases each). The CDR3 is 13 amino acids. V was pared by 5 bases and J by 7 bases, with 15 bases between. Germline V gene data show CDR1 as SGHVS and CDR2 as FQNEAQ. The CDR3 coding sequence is TGTGCCAGCAGCCCAGCCGGGGCGGTGGAGCAGTACTTC. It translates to CASSPAGAVEQYF.

CDR3 protein: CASRKLAGGWGTDTQYF. The CDR3 DNA reads as TGTGCCAGCAGGAAATTAGCGGGAGGGTGGGGCACAGATACGCAGTATTTT. This chain uses TRBV28 with TRBJ2-3, with 11 positions matching TRBD2. CDR1 MDHEN and CDR2 SYDVKM come from the germline V gene. The CDR3 runs to 17 residues. The V and J ends lost 6 bases and 1 base, in that order; junction bases with no gene match: 9.

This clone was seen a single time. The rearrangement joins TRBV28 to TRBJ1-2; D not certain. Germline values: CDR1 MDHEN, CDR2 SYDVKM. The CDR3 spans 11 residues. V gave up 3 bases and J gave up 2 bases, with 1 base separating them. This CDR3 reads CASSFNYGYTF. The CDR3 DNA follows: TGTGCCAGCAGTTTCAACTATGGCTACACCTTC.

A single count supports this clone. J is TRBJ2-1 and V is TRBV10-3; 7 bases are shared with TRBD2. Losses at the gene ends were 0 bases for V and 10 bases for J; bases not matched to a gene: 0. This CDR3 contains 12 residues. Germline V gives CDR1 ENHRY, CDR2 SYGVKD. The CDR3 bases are TGTGCCATCAGTGAGTCACTAGCGGAGCAGTTCTTC. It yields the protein CAISESLAEQFF.

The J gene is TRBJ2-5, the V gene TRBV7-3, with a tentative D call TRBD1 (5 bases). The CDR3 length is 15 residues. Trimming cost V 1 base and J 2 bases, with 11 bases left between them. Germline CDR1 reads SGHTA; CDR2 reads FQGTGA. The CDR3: CASSLNKGKQETQYF. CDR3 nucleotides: TGTGCCAGCAGCTTAAATAAGGGGAAACAAGAGACCCAGTACTTC.

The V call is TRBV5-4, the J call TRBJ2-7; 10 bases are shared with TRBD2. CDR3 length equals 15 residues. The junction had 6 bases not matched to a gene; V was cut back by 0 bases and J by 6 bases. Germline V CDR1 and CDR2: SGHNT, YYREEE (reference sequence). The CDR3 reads CASSLEGTSVREQYF. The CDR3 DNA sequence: TGTGCCAGCAGCTTGGAAGGGACTAGCGTACGCGAGCAGTACTTC.

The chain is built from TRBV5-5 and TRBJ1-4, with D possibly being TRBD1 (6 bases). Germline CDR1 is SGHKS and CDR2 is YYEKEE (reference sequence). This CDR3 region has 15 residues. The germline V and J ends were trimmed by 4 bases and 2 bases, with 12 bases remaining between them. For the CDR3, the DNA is TGTGCCAGCAGCCCGCAGGGGATCACTAATGAAAAACTGTTTTTT. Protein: CASSPQGITNEKLFF.

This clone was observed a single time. CDR3 DNA: TGTGCCAGCAGCTTAGTGGCAGGGGATCAGCCCCAGCATTTT. This gives the protein CASSLVAGDQPQHF. J is TRBJ1-5 and V is TRBV7-2, with D tentatively TRBD1 (6 bases). This CDR3 has 14 residues. The germline CDR1 and CDR2 sequences are SGHTA and FQGNSA. Trimming stripped 1 base from V and 5 bases from J, with 9 bases between.

CDR3 bases: TGCGCCAGCAGCAGGGGACTAGCGGCTAACAATGAGCAGTTCTTC. It specifies CASSRGLAANNEQFF. This rearrangement joins TRBV5-1 to TRBJ2-1; 11 bases are shared with TRBD2. There are 15 residues in the CDR3. Germline V gene lookup returns CDR1 SGHRS and CDR2 YFSETQ. The trim removed 4 bases at V and 5 bases at J, leaving 5 bases unmatched.

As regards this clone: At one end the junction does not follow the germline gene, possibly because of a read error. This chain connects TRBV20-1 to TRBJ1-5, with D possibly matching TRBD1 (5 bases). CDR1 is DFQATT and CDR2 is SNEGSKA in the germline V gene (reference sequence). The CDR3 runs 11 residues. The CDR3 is CSARDGRDPIF. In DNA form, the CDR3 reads TGCAGTGCTAGGGACGGACGGGACCCAATTTTT.

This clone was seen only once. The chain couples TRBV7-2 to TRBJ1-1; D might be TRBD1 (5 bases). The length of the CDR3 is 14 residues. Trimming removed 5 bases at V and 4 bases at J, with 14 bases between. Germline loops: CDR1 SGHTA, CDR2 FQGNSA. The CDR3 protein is CASSSRGGSTEAFF. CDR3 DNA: TGTGCCAGCAGCAGTAGGGGAGGGAGCACTGAAGCTTTCTTT.

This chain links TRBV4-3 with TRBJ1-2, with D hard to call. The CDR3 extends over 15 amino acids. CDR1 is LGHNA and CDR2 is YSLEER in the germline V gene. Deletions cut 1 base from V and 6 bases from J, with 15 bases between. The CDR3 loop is CASSQVIGWDDGYTF. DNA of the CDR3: TGCGCCAGCAGCCAAGTAATCGGCTGGGATGATGGCTACACCTTC.

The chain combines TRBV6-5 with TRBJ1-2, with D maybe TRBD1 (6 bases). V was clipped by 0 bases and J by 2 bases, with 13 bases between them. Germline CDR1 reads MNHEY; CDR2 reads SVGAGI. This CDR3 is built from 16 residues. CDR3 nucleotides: TGTGCCAGCAGTTACTCGGGAAGGGGGGGGAACTATGGCTACACCTTC. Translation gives CASSYSGRGGNYGYTF.